The rows below give T cell receptor beta chains drawn from one sample of a study of CD8 T cells in ankylosing spondylitis. TCRdb re-called the 5' RACE reads with MiXCR, one entry per CDR3 protein. Of some 38,000 distinct CDR3 sequences listed, over 9% were seen once; the top ten hold approximately 15%. What was sequenced was blood, either unsorted or a sorted T cell fraction (not recorded which). The receptors originated from a male donor with ankylosing spondylitis or in good health (not recorded which). CDR3s include the opening cysteine and the closing phenylalanine or tryptophan. D genes are given only for firm matches. Expanded clones are given a class, and other clones once, few, many or no size at all.

J	length	size	V	D	DNA	CDR3
TRBJ2-1	14	many	TRBV20-1	NA	TGCAGTGCTAGAGAGGGTGCTAGTCACAATGAGCAGTTCTTC	CSAREGASHNEQFF
TRBJ2-1	14	NA	TRBV9	TRBD2	TGTGCCAGCAGCGGGGGACTAGCCCTCAATGAGCAGTTCTTC	CASSGGLALNEQFF
TRBJ1-5	13	many	TRBV5-1	NA	TGCGCCAGCAGCCAACAGGGCGGTCAGCCCCAGCATTTT	CASSQQGGQPQHF
TRBJ2-1	16	many	TRBV9	NA	TGTGCCAGCAGCGTAGAGGGGGGAGGGCCTCGGGATGAGCAGTTCTTC	CASSVEGGGPRDEQFF
TRBJ2-1	14	many	TRBV5-6	TRBD1	TGTGCCAGCAAGCGAGGACAGGGGGCTGGTGAGCAGTTCTTC	CASKRGQGAGEQFF
TRBJ2-5	15	few	TRBV7-2	NA	TGTGCCAGCAGCTTAGTTAGGGTCCTCCAAGAGACCCAGTACTTC	CASSLVRVLQETQYF
TRBJ2-2	16	many	TRBV18	TRBD2	TGTGCCAGCTCACCTCTGAGTGCGGGAGTTTCCGGGGAGCTGTTTTTT	CASSPLSAGVSGELFF
TRBJ2-1	20	many	TRBV12-3/TRBV12-4	TRBD2	TGTGCCAGCAGTTCCCCCGGGACTAGCGGGACGACTAGCTCCTACAATGAGCAGTTCTTC	CASSSPGTSGTTSSYNEQFF
TRBJ2-7	14	many	TRBV20-1	NA	TGCAGTGCTAGACAGGGTTCTAACCCCTACGAGCAGTACTTC	CSARQGSNPYEQYF
TRBJ2-7	15	many	TRBV15	TRBD2	TGTGCCACCAGCAGGGGACTAGCGACTTCCTACGAGCAGTACTTC	CATSRGLATSYEQYF
TRBJ2-1	14	many	TRBV20-1	TRBD2	TGCAGTGCTAGAGGTCTAGCGGGTTACAATGAGCAGTTCTTC	CSARGLAGYNEQFF
TRBJ1-1	11	few	TRBV19	NA	TGTGCCAGTAGGAAGGACACTGAAGCTTTCTTT	CASRKDTEAFF
TRBJ2-7	14	many	TRBV10-3	TRBD2	TGTGCCATCAGCCCCACTAGCGGCTCCTACGAGCAGTACTTC	CAISPTSGSYEQYF
TRBJ2-7	13	many	TRBV29-1	TRBD1	TGCAGCGTTGCGGGGACAGTCCGCTACGAGCAGTACTTC	CSVAGTVRYEQYF
TRBJ2-1	16	many	TRBV20-1	NA	TGCAGTGCTAGACCCACCGGGGTGATAGCGAGGAATGAGCAGTTCTTC	CSARPTGVIARNEQFF
TRBJ1-5	15	few	TRBV3-1	NA	TGTGCCAGCAGCCAAGGGACGGGGAGCAATCAGCCCCAGCATTTT	CASSQGTGSNQPQHF
TRBJ2-1	12	few	TRBV19	NA	TGTGCCAGTAGTATTAATCTTGGTGAGCAGTTCTTC	CASSINLGEQFF
TRBJ2-1	15	many	TRBV11-2	TRBD2	TGTGCCAGCAGCTTATGGCGGGAGGGCCAGGATGAGCAGTTCTTC	CASSLWREGQDEQFF
TRBJ2-7	14	NA	TRBV18	NA	TGTGCCAGCTCACCCGGGGCGTCCTCCTACGAGCAGTACTTC	CASSPGASSYEQYF
TRBJ2-6	15	many	TRBV7-2	NA	TGTGCCAGCAGTTTTCGGGTCTCTGGGGCCAACGTCCTGACTTTC	CASSFRVSGANVLTF
TRBJ2-1	16	many	TRBV20-1	NA	TGCAGTGCTAGCCCCACCGATGTAGTGGGAGAAAATGAGCAGTTCTTC	CSASPTDVVGENEQFF
TRBJ1-5	14	many	TRBV6-1	NA	TGTGCCAGCAGTGTTGTGGCAGGGAATCAGCCCCAGCATTTT	CASSVVAGNQPQHF
TRBJ2-5	16	many	TRBV6-5	NA	TGTGCCAGCAGTTACTGGGGGGACGGGAGCCAAGAGACCCAGTACTTC	CASSYWGDGSQETQYF
TRBJ1-2	12	many	TRBV12-3/TRBV12-4	NA	TGTGCCAGCAGTTATGGCAGTTATGGCTACACCTTC	CASSYGSYGYTF